The 3 T cell receptor beta chains below all came from one sample that was sequenced in a study of blood T cell repertoires in COVID-19. Here immunoSEQ multiplex PCR was the method, and the copy in TCRdb shows in-frame clones only, minus some. This repertoire shows around 80,000 clones, around three quarters found once; its top ten account for 15% to 20%. The sample taken for sequencing was peripheral blood. These receptors all stem from a woman of 80 years or more with active or convalescent COVID-19.

V usage is TRBV6-2 or TRBV6-3 and J usage is TRBJ2-5; 7 positions agree with TRBD2. Germline values: CDR1 MNHEY, CDR2 SVGEGT. Trimming removed 2 bases from V and 5 bases from J; junction bases left unmatched: 8. This CDR3 spans 15 amino acids. The CDR3 DNA sequence: TGTGCCAGCAGTTACACGATCTGGGGGGGGGAGACCCAGTACTTC. Encoded protein: CASSYTIWGGETQYF.

This clone was seen only a few times. The genes are TRBV6-2 or TRBV6-3 and TRBJ1-1; possibly TRBD1 for D (6 bases). CDR1 and CDR2 from the germline V gene are MNHEY and SVGEGT. CDR3 length: 12 amino acids. V was shortened by 2 bases and J by 5 bases, with 6 bases between the two germline ends. The CDR3 loop reads CASSYGQTEAFF. Written as DNA, the CDR3 is TGTGCCAGCAGTTACGGACAGACTGAAGCTTTCTTT.

The chain is built from TRBV21-1 and TRBJ2-1; TRBD2 is the table's D call, not checked against the DNA. TRBV21-1 represents a pseudogene. The CDR3 length is 18 residues. CDR3 amino acids: CASKLGRKLAGGNNEQFF. The CDR3 DNA is TGTGCCAGCAAATTGGGCCGGAAACTAGCGGGGGGGAACAATGAGCAGTTCTTC.